This is a list of T cell receptor beta chains from one sample in a study of cytomegalovirus exposure and HLA in healthy donors. The repertoire was sequenced with immunoSEQ multiplex PCR; TCRdb's copy has only in-frame clones and lacks some. The table lists some 170,000 clones, roughly 86% of them singletons. The source material was PBMCs. Every receptor here comes from a man between 18 and 35 years old in good health and CMV-seropositive. The conserved cysteine and the conserved F or W are not part of the CDR3 here. Each record gives: J gene, V gene, clone size, CDR3 protein. Expanded clones get a size class; other rows say once, few or many, or leave the size out.

J gene: TRBJ2-3; V gene: TRBV6-5; clone size: .; CDR3 protein: ASSYSILTDTQY
J gene: TRBJ1-2; V gene: TRBV6-1; clone size: .; CDR3 protein: ASSTGWGYT
J gene: TRBJ2-5; V gene: TRBV6-5; clone size: once; CDR3 protein: ASSYSAVLGLETQY
J gene: TRBJ2-2; V gene: TRBV7-8; clone size: .; CDR3 protein: ASSLSGDGSGPGFNTGELF
J gene: TRBJ1-1; V gene: TRBV27; clone size: once; CDR3 protein: ASSPTLAGTEAF
J gene: TRBJ1-5; V gene: TRBV2; clone size: .; CDR3 protein: ASSVTLGGGNQPQH
J gene: TRBJ2-2; V gene: TRBV12-5; clone size: .; CDR3 protein: ASGSGTLNTGELF
J gene: TRBJ2-1; V gene: TRBV7-9; clone size: .; CDR3 protein: ASRASGHNEQF
J gene: TRBJ1-1; V gene: TRBV30; clone size: .; CDR3 protein: AWSVSGGTEAF
J gene: TRBJ1-2; V gene: TRBV25-1; clone size: few; CDR3 protein: ASSETRSYYGYT
J gene: TRBJ2-1; V gene: TRBV6-5; clone size: .; CDR3 protein: ASSRLAGFYNEQF
J gene: TRBJ2-1; V gene: TRBV29-1; clone size: .; CDR3 protein: SVGEHEQF
J gene: TRBJ2-7; V gene: TRBV7-6; clone size: .; CDR3 protein: ASSLLRGQGYEQY
J gene: TRBJ2-1; V gene: TRBV28; clone size: .; CDR3 protein: ASPPTGGKEYNEQF
J gene: TRBJ2-7; V gene: TRBV28; clone size: .; CDR3 protein: ASSRPGAYEQY
J gene: TRBJ2-4; V gene: TRBV7-3; clone size: once; CDR3 protein: ASSLSGGALDIQY
J gene: TRBJ2-5; V gene: TRBV28; clone size: .; CDR3 protein: ASSGGLQETQY
J gene: TRBJ1-2; V gene: TRBV7-2; clone size: .; CDR3 protein: ASTMGQGTGYT
J gene: TRBJ2-3; V gene: TRBV5-1; clone size: .; CDR3 protein: ASSFGTGKTDTQY
J gene: TRBJ2-3; V gene: TRBV18; clone size: once; CDR3 protein: ASSRSLSGGGTDTQY
J gene: TRBJ1-2; V gene: TRBV5-5; clone size: once; CDR3 protein: ASSRKDSNYGYT
J gene: TRBJ2-7; V gene: TRBV28; clone size: .; CDR3 protein: ASHPLAGAISYEQY
J gene: TRBJ1-1; V gene: TRBV28; clone size: .; CDR3 protein: ASSLTGGTEAF
J gene: TRBJ1-5; V gene: TRBV30; clone size: few; CDR3 protein: AWSVRVNQPQH
J gene: TRBJ1-2; V gene: TRBV6-6; clone size: .; CDR3 protein: ASSQALGGYT
J gene: TRBJ2-2; V gene: TRBV9; clone size: .; CDR3 protein: ASSVWGAGGGTGELF
J gene: TRBJ2-1; V gene: TRBV11-2; clone size: .; CDR3 protein: ASSFRNAAGYNEQF
J gene: TRBJ1-2; V gene: TRBV15; clone size: .; CDR3 protein: ATSRDVPGDYGYT
J gene: TRBJ2-2; V gene: TRBV29-1; clone size: .; CDR3 protein: SVSGTSGTNTGELF
J gene: TRBJ1-5; V gene: TRBV28; clone size: .; CDR3 protein: ASFRGQGQNQPQH
J gene: TRBJ2-3; V gene: TRBV4-3; clone size: .; CDR3 protein: ASSRELAGGPLTQY
J gene: TRBJ2-5; V gene: TRBV5-5; clone size: .; CDR3 protein: ASSLMTGMGETQY
J gene: TRBJ2-1; V gene: TRBV28; clone size: .; CDR3 protein: ASSYYRTGGYNEQF
J gene: TRBJ2-7; V gene: TRBV6-5; clone size: few; CDR3 protein: ASSYPGQGNYEQY
J gene: TRBJ1-4; V gene: TRBV7-8; clone size: .; CDR3 protein: ASSPGPGGLNEKLF
J gene: TRBJ2-2; V gene: TRBV15; clone size: .; CDR3 protein: ATSRADRDTGELF
J gene: TRBJ2-1; V gene: TRBV11-3; clone size: .; CDR3 protein: ASSSSTGGSYNEQF
J gene: TRBJ2-2; V gene: TRBV29-1; clone size: .; CDR3 protein: SVGGLRNTGELF
J gene: TRBJ2-5; V gene: TRBV2; clone size: .; CDR3 protein: ASPGDSQETQY
J gene: TRBJ2-7; V gene: TRBV6-6; clone size: .; CDR3 protein: ASAVARTGYEQY
J gene: TRBJ1-1; V gene: TRBV30; clone size: .; CDR3 protein: AWGTGDTEAF
J gene: TRBJ2-1; V gene: TRBV28; clone size: .; CDR3 protein: ASSLPPLTGRNEQF
J gene: TRBJ2-7; V gene: TRBV2; clone size: .; CDR3 protein: ARSSDRGPGEQY
J gene: TRBJ2-7; V gene: TRBV5-1; clone size: .; CDR3 protein: ASSSLPGSSYEQY
J gene: TRBJ1-1; V gene: TRBV29-1; clone size: .; CDR3 protein: SVGPDTNTEAF
J gene: TRBJ2-3; V gene: TRBV4-1; clone size: .; CDR3 protein: ASSQAQRSIDTQY
J gene: TRBJ2-1; V gene: TRBV4-2; clone size: few; CDR3 protein: ASSPGTASYNEQF
J gene: TRBJ2-7; V gene: TRBV6-6; clone size: .; CDR3 protein: ASRGLAGGPSEQY
J gene: TRBJ2-1; V gene: TRBV6-1; clone size: many; CDR3 protein: ASSDRDSLLGEQF
J gene: TRBJ2-2; V gene: TRBV10-3; clone size: .; CDR3 protein: AIASGSSGGELF
J gene: TRBJ2-6; V gene: TRBV11-2; clone size: .; CDR3 protein: ASSLIFSSGANVLT
J gene: TRBJ2-3; V gene: TRBV9; clone size: .; CDR3 protein: ASSPGNPSTDTQY
J gene: TRBJ2-7; V gene: TRBV5-1; clone size: .; CDR3 protein: ASSSGQGAYEQY
J gene: TRBJ1-2; V gene: TRBV29-1; clone size: .; CDR3 protein: SVEIGVNYGYT
J gene: TRBJ2-1; V gene: TRBV5-4; clone size: .; CDR3 protein: ASNRPGGDLSQGEQF
J gene: TRBJ2-2; V gene: TRBV7-2; clone size: once; CDR3 protein: ASSPTGRDGLF
J gene: TRBJ1-1; V gene: TRBV5-4; clone size: once; CDR3 protein: ASSLEPLNTEAF
J gene: TRBJ2-7; V gene: TRBV7-8; clone size: .; CDR3 protein: ASSLVGGSYEQY
J gene: TRBJ2-7; V gene: TRBV6-5; clone size: .; CDR3 protein: ASSYEGTGSGYEQY